The sample holds many counts of the clone carrying this T cell receptor beta chain. The data were taken from a study of low-dose radiotherapy and immunotherapy resistance in tumors. Study overall: Administration of intravenous cyclophosphamide at 200 mg/m2 took place every two weeks, one day before radiation and immunotherapy.

Priming of first-strand cDNA relied on TRAV- and TRBV-specific primers (covering alpha and beta chains). With a V-primer adapter and a constant-region primer, TCRs were amplified for about 19 PCR cycles. TCRdb processed the reads anew with MiXCR; each CDR3 protein has one entry. The table records tens of thousands of distinct CDR3 sequences, under 25% of them present only once. The CDR3 length is 18 residues. Described time point: after trial treatment. The treatment was: LDRT plus nivolumab, ipilimumab, low-dose cyclophosphamide and aspirin (RACIN trial). Administered to the donors were nivolumab, ipilimumab, aspirin, low-dose cyclophosphamide and low-dose radiotherapy. Eligible patients bore advanced solid tumors devoid of tumor-infiltrating lymphocytes.

Sequencing used PBMCs, obtained after low-dose radiotherapy plus immunotherapy. The receptor was derived from a female donor with ovarian cancer. This rearrangement joins TRBV21-1 to TRBJ2-1; TRBD2, the D gene given by the table, was not confirmed from the DNA. TRBV21-1 is an annotated pseudogene. CDR3 loop: CASSKVRLTREIDNEQFF. CDR3 coding DNA: TGTGCCAGCAGCAAAGTCCGGCTCACGCGGGAGATAGACAATGAGCAGTTCTTC.